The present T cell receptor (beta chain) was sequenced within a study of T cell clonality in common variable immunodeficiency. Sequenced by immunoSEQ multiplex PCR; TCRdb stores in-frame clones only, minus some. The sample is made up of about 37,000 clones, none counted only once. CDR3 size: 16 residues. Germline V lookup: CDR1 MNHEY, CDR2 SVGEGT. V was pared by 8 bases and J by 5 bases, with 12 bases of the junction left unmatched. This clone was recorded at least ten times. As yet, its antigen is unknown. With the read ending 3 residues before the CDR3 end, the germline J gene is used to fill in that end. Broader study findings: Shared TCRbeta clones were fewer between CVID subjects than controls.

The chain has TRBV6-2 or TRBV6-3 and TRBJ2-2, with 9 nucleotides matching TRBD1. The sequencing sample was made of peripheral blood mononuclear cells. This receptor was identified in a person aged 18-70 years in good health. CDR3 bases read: TGTGCCAGCTCGAATAGGGGGACAGGGATTACCGGGGAG. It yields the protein CASSNRGTGITGE. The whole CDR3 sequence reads CASSNRGTGITGELFF.